The clone carrying this T cell receptor (beta chain) has ten or more counts. The antigen remains unidentified. This entry is derived from a study of T cells after yellow fever vaccination. About the study: SMART-Seq v4 Ultra Low Input prepared libraries from low-cell fractions.

Germline V lookup: CDR1 SGHRS, CDR2 YFSETQ. This CDR3 contains 13 residues. The V end was cut by 3 bases, the J end by 5 bases, with 10 bases between. TCRdb reanalysed the 5' RACE reads using MiXCR and keeps one entry per CDR3 protein. The repertoire holds about 310,000 distinct CDR3 sequences, with roughly 3.5% as singletons. Study results and caveats: Weaker, the secondary response peaked sooner, at day 5 versus 15. Post-booster repertoires contained most primary-vaccination clones again (about 95% CD4, around 89% CD8).

The material was PBMCs, obtained on the day of the yellow fever booster vaccination. The TCR sequence derives from a man younger than 35 who received the YFV17D yellow fever vaccine. J is TRBJ2-3 and V is TRBV5-1; D perhaps matches TRBD2 (5 bases). The CDR3 here is CASSSEAIDTQYF. DNA for the CDR3: TGCGCCAGCAGCTCGGAGGCCATAGATACGCAGTATTTT.